These 3 T cell receptor beta chains originate from one sample sequenced in a study of T cell responses to AZD1222 COVID-19 vaccine. TCRdb's copy holds only in-frame clones and misses some; the assay was immunoSEQ multiplex PCR. The repertoire holds under 150,000 clones, with roughly 91% as singletons. Sequenced material: peripheral blood, taken on day 0 of MenACWY control vaccination. Receptors were obtained from an adult in good health.

The chain has TRBV15 and TRBJ1-2; D not resolved. Per the germline V gene, CDR1 is LNHNV and CDR2 is YYDKDF (reference sequence). The germline V and J ends were trimmed by 5 bases and 8 bases, with 21 bases remaining between them. The CDR3 has 15 residues. This CDR3 is CATSPERAQRGGYTF. As DNA, the CDR3 is TGTGCCACCAGCCCGGAGCGGGCACAGAGAGGGGGCTACACCTTC.

V gene TRBV5-4 combines with J gene TRBJ2-1; 10 nucleotides agree with TRBD1. V gave up 5 bases and J gave up 5 bases; unmatched junction bases: 7. This CDR3 is 15 amino acids long. CDR1 is SGHNT and CDR2 is YYREEE in the germline V gene (reference sequence). The CDR3 reads CASRTGTGVHNEQFF. In DNA form, the CDR3 reads TGTGCCAGCAGAACCGGGACAGGGGTCCACAATGAGCAGTTCTTC.

V and J are TRBV10-2 and TRBJ2-2, with unresolved D. This CDR3 is built from 14 residues. The V and J ends lost 5 bases and 4 bases respectively, with 11 bases between them. Per the germline V gene, CDR1 is WSHSY and CDR2 is SAAADI. The CDR3 nucleotides are TGCGCCAGCAGTCCTACTACGGTCACCGGGGAGCTGTTTTTT. Its translation is CASSPTTVTGELFF.